The subject of this entry is one TCR beta chain. Its antigen is unknown. The sample belongs to a study of shared clonotypes between healthy human individuals. Study in general: The plates for each donor numbered three CD4 naive, three CD4 memory, two CD8 naive and one CD8 memory. Overall study findings and caveats: Lower generation probabilities were found for non-shared clonotypes than for those shared by all four donors. Of the naive CD4 clonotypes, roughly 5% were shared across a few donors.

Assay: immunoSEQ multiplex PCR; the TCRdb copy retains only in-frame clones and omits some. The table has more than 2,000,000 clones, 93% seen once. There are 15 residues in the CDR3. Germline assignment: CDR1 LNHDA and CDR2 SQIVND (reference sequence). V gave up 6 bases and J gave up 0 bases, with 11 bases separating them. The TCR sequence derives from a man between 18 and 29 years old in good health. Some clones in this sample may be carry-over from other donors' samples. Sequencing was done on a sample of naive CD4+ T cells from PBMCs. Subset: CD45RA+ positively selected. The chain couples TRBV19 to TRBJ2-2; weak D call: TRBD1 (5 bases). The CDR3 DNA is TGTGCCAGTAGATCCAGGGTGACGAACACCGGGGAGCTGTTTTTT. Translation: CASRSRVTNTGELFF.